The subject of this entry is one T cell receptor beta chain. Antigen: not known. The CDR3 covers 16 residues. Germline loops: CDR1 SGHAT, CDR2 FQNNGV. The data stem from a study of blood T cells in healthy people across ages. Study findings and constraints: No one knew whether donors had CMV, which possibly confounded expanded clonotype changes. Diversity of TCR beta per million T cells declined in a roughly linear way with age.

For the second PCR, which ran for roughly 6 to 12 cycles, a sample-barcoded 5' primer and a J-beta primer mix were used. Each sample yielded at least 3 million CDR3-containing paired-end reads. TCRdb re-called the 5' RACE reads with MiXCR, one entry per CDR3 protein. Among a few hundred thousand distinct CDR3 sequences listed, about 27% were seen once. These records were also assigned to another study, of T cells of mothers and their children. That work adds: Every mother produced more than 8 million TCR beta CDR3 reads, whereas every child provided 2.5 million to 3 million.

V and J are TRBV11-2 and TRBJ2-5; 11 bases are a match to TRBD2. Near its end, the DNA agrees better with TRBJ2-1, so the J call may be wrong. The clonotype comes from a boy younger than 10 in good health. The sequenced sample consisted of blood. In nucleotides, the CDR3 is TGTGCCAGCAGCTTACTTATAGCGGGAGGGGAGGATGAGCAGTTCTTC. Amino acid sequence: CASSLLIAGGEDEQFF.